This TCR beta chain was sequenced during a study of blood T cell repertoires in COVID-19. The protocol was immunoSEQ multiplex PCR, while the TCRdb copy is restricted to in-frame clones and leaves out a portion. The sample lists about 130,000 clones, more than 70% occurring once. Trimming cost V 0 bases and J 4 bases; bases outside gene matches: 6. CDR1 and CDR2 (germline): MNHEY, SVGEGT. This CDR3 is built from 16 residues. The specimen was peripheral blood. This chain uses TRBV6-2 or TRBV6-3 with TRBJ2-3; 8 bases line up with TRBD2. The clonotype was recovered from a human donor in a cohort sampled during active COVID-19. CDR3 region: CASSYSTGRVSDTQYF. The CDR3 region has the DNA TGTGCCAGCAGTTACTCGACCGGGAGGGTATCAGATACGCAGTATTTT.